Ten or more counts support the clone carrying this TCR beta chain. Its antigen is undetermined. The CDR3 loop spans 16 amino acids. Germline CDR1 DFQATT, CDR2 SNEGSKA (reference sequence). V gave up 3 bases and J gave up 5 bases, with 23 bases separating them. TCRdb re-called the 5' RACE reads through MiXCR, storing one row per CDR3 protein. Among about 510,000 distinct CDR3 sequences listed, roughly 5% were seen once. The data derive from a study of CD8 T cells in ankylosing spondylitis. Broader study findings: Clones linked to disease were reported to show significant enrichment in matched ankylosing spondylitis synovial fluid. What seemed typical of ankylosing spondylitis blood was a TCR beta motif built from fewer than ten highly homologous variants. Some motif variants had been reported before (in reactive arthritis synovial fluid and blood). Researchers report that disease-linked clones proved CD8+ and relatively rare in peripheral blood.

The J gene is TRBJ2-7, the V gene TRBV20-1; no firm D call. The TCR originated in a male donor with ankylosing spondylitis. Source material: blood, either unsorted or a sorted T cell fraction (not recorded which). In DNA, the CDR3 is TGCAGTGCTAGGGTAGATATAGTGGGAAAAAGGGACGAGCAGTACTTC. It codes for CSARVDIVGKRDEQYF.